These 9 T cell receptor beta chains were all obtained from the same sample, sequenced in a study of Ad26.COV2.S vaccination and SARS-CoV-2 variants. Data came from immunoSEQ multiplex PCR; TCRdb stores just in-frame clones and leaves some out. The repertoire holds about 350,000 clones, roughly 91% seen once, with roughly 5% in the top ten. Treatment reported: approximately 18 received Ad26.COV2.S at low or high dose, single or two shots; 5 received placebo; per-sample allocation not given. Vaccine and placebo recipients were sampled on day 63 after the first injection. Sample: peripheral blood, taken in a trial of Ad26.COV2.S vaccine versus placebo. These TCRs come from a person between 18 and 60 years old who received the Ad26.COV2.S COVID-19 vaccine or a placebo.

The chain recombines TRBV5-4 with TRBJ1-1; D unresolved. Trimming pared 4 bases from V and 4 bases from J, leaving 8 bases between. The CDR3 sequence is 12 residues long. Germline CDR1 is SGHNT and CDR2 is YYREEE (reference sequence). For the CDR3, the DNA is TGTGCCAGCAGCCTGTCGGGCACTGAAGCTTTCTTT. It encodes CASSLSGTEAFF.

The chain is built from TRBV7-9 and TRBJ2-7, with TRBD1 matching 8 bases. The V segment lost 6 bases and the J segment 6 bases; nucleotides outside the gene matches: 7. Germline loops: CDR1 SEHNR, CDR2 FQNEAQ (reference sequence). This CDR3 region has 13 residues. CDR3 sequence (DNA): TGTGCCAGCAGTTTTTACAGGGGGATCGAGCAGTACTTC. Protein product: CASSFYRGIEQYF.

A remark on this clone: Within the sample, other DNA sequences also encode this same CDR3. The chain couples TRBV6-1 to TRBJ1-5; D is uncertain. In germline, CDR1 is MNHNS, CDR2 SASEGT. V lost 1 base and J lost 7, with 8 bases in between. This CDR3 is 13 amino acids long. CDR3 nucleotides: TGTGCCAGCAGTGAAGTGTCAAACCAGCCCCAGCATTTT. It yields the protein CASSEVSNQPQHF.

This rearrangement joins TRBV5-5 to TRBJ1-1, with 12 bases identical to TRBD1. Germline CDR1 SGHKS, CDR2 YYEKEE (reference sequence). With V trimmed by 1 base and J by 5 bases, 9 bases remained unmatched. The CDR3 contains 17 residues. CDR3 sequence reads: CASSLMGQGAFSTEAFF. DNA of the CDR3: TGTGCCAGCAGCTTGATGGGACAGGGGGCGTTCTCTACTGAAGCTTTCTTT.

This sequence joins TRBV28 and TRBJ2-1; 13 bases fit TRBD2. Germline V gene lookup returns CDR1 MDHEN and CDR2 SYDVKM. CDR3 length: 16 amino acids. The ends lost 5 bases at V and 5 bases at J; junction bases unmatched: 6. The CDR3 here is CASSILAGGRDNEQFF. In DNA, the CDR3 is TGTGCCAGCAGTATACTAGCGGGAGGGCGGGACAATGAGCAGTTCTTC.

The J gene is TRBJ1-5, the V gene TRBV27; no definite D call. Germline assignment: CDR1 MNHEY and CDR2 SMNVEV (reference sequence). Between the trimmed V and J ends, which lost 0 bases and 2 bases, there was a span of 8 bases. CDR3 length: 15 amino acids. The CDR3 reads CASSLSRRGNQPQHF. In nucleotides, the CDR3 is TGTGCCAGCAGTTTATCGAGGCGGGGCAATCAGCCCCAGCATTTT.

This chain connects TRBV28 to TRBJ2-1; D may be TRBD2 (6 bases). This CDR3 contains 16 residues. The germline V gene has CDR1 MDHEN and CDR2 SYDVKM. Trimming pared 4 bases from V and 9 bases from J, leaving 22 bases between. For the CDR3, the DNA is TGTGCCAGCAGTTCCTTGACTAGTCGAATGGGAAGTGAGCAGTTCTTC. Translation gives CASSSLTSRMGSEQFF.

The chain uses TRBV5-1 and TRBJ2-1, with D perhaps TRBD1 (5 bases). Germline assignment: CDR1 SGHRS and CDR2 YFSETQ. V was trimmed by 3 bases and J by 5 bases, leaving 15 bases between them. The CDR3 has 15 amino acids. The CDR3 loop reads CASSYQGSRDNEQFF. Here the CDR3 DNA reads TGCGCCAGCAGCTACCAGGGTAGTAGGGACAATGAGCAGTTCTTC.

The chain carries TRBV6-5 and TRBJ2-2; 9 bases fit TRBD1. The V segment lost 0 bases and the J segment 6 bases; nucleotides outside the gene matches: 2. The CDR3 runs to 15 residues. Germline CDR1 and CDR2: MNHEY and SVGAGI. The DNA of the CDR3 is TGTGCCAGCAGTTACTCGCGGACAGGGGCCGGGGAGCTGTTTTTT. Protein product: CASSYSRTGAGELFF.